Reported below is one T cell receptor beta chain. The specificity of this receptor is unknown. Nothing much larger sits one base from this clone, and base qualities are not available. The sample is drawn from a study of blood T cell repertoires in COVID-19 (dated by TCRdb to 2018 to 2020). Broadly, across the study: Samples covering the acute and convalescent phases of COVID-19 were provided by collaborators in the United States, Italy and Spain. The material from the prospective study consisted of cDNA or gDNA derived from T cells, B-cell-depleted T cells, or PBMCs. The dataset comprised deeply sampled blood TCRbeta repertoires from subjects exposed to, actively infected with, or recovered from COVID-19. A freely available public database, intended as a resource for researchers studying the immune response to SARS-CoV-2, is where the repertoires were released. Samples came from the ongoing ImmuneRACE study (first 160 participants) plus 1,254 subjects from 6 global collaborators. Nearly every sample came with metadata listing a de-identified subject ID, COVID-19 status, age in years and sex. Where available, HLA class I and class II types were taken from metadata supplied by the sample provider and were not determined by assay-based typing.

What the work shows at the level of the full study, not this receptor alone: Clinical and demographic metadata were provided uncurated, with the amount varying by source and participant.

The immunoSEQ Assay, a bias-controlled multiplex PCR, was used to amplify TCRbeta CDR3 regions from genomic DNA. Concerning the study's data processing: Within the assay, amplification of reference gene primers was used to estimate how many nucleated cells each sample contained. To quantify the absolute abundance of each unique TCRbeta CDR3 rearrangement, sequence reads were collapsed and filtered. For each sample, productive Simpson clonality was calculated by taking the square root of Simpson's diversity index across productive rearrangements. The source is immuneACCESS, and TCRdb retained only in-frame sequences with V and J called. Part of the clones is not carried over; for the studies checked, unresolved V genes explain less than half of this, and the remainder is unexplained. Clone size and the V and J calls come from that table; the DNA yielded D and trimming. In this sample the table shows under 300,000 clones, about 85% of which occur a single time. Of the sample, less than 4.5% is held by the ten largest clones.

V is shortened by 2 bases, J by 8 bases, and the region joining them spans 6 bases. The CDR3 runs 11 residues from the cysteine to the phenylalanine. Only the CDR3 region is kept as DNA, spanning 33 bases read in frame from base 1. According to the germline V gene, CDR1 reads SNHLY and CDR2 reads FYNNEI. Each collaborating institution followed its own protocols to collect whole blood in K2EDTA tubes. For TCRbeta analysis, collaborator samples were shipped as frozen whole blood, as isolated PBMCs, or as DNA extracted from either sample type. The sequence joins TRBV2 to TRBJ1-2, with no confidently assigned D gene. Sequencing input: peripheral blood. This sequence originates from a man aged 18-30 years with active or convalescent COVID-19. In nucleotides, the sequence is TGTGCCAGCAGTGAATTGGAGGGCTACACCTTC. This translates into CASSELEGYTF. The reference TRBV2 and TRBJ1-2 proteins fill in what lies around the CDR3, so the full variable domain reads EPEVTQTPSHQVTQMGQEVILRCVPISNHLYFYWYRQILGQKVEFLVSFYNNEISEKSEIFDDQFSVERPDGSNFTLKIRSTKLEDSAMYFCASSELEGYTFGSGTRLTVV.